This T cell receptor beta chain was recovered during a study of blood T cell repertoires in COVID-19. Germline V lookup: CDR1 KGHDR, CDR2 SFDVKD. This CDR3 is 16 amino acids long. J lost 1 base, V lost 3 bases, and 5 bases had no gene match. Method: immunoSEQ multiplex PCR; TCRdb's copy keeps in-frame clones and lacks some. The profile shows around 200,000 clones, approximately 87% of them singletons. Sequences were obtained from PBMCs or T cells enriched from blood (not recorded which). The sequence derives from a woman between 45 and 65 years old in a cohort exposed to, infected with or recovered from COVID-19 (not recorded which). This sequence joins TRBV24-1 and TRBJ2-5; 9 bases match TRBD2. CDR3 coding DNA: TGTGCCACCAGTGATGGGGCGCGGGGGGGCCAAGAGACCCAGTACTTC. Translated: CATSDGARGGQETQYF.